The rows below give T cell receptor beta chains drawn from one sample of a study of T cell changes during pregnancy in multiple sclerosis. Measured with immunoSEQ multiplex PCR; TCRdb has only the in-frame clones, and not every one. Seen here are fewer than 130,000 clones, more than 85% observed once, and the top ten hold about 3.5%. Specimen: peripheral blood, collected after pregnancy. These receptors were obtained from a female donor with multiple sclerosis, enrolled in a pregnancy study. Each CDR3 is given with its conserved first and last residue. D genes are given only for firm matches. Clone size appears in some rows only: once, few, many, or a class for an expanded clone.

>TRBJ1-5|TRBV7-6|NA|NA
CASSLGEAQPQHF
TGTGCCAGCAGCTTAGGGGAGGCCCAGCCCCAGCATTTT
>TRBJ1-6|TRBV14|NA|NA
CASSQGADRITPLHF
TGTGCCAGCAGCCAGGGGGCGGATCGCATTACACCCCTCCACTTT
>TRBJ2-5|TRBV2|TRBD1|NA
CASSRLGQGVEETQYF
TGTGCCAGCAGTAGGTTGGGACAGGGGGTAGAAGAGACCCAGTACTTC
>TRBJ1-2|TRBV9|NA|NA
CASSPDFNYGYTF
TGTGCCAGCAGCCCCGACTTCAACTATGGCTACACCTTC
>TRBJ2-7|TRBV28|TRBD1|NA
CASRPGGQSYEQYF
TGTGCCAGCAGGCCTGGGGGACAGTCCTACGAGCAGTACTTC
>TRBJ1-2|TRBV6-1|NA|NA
CASSEKGPPTGGYTF
TGTGCCAGCAGTGAAAAGGGTCCGCCAACGGGGGGCTACACCTTC
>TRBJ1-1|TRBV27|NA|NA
CASSFSPARGLNTEAFF
TGTGCCAGCAGTTTTTCTCCGGCTCGGGGATTGAACACTGAAGCTTTCTTT
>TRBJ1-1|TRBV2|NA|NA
CASSGQAKAFF
TGTGCCAGCAGTGGACAGGCCAAAGCTTTCTTT
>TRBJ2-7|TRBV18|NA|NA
CASSPPQGYEQYF
TGTGCCAGCTCACCACCGCAGGGCTACGAGCAGTACTTC
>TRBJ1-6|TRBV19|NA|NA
CASNFGGGDSYSPLHF
TGTGCCAGTAATTTTGGGGGGGGCGATTCGTATTCACCCCTCCACTTT
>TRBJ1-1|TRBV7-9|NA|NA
CASSLRGLNTEAFF
TGTGCCAGCAGCCTGAGAGGTCTGAACACTGAAGCTTTCTTT
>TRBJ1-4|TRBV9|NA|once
CASSVTGTMNEKLFF
TGTGCCAGCAGCGTCACCGGGACAATGAATGAAAAACTGTTTTTT
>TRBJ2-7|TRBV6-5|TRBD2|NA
CASSYSTWGRDEQYF
TGTGCCAGCAGTTACTCGACGTGGGGGAGGGACGAGCAGTACTTC
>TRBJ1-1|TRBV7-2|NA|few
CASSKQGDTEAFF
TGTGCCAGCAGCAAACAGGGTGATACTGAAGCTTTCTTT
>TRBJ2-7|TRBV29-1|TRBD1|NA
CSVEDLDSGQGAYEQYF
TGCAGCGTTGAAGACCTCGACTCGGGACAGGGAGCCTACGAGCAGTACTTC
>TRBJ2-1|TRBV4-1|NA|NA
CASSQDGAGSSYNEQFF
TGCGCCAGCAGCCAAGATGGTGCCGGTAGCTCCTACAATGAGCAGTTCTTC
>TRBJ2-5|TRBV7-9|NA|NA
CASSYIGGVQETQYF
TGTGCCAGCAGTTACATAGGGGGTGTCCAAGAGACCCAGTACTTC
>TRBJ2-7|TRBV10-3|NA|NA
CAILTRGYEQYF
TGTGCCATCCTTACTAGAGGTTACGAGCAGTACTTC
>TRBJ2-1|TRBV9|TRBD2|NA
CASSVRGTSSYNEQFF
TGTGCCAGCAGCGTCAGAGGGACTAGTTCTTACAATGAGCAGTTCTTC
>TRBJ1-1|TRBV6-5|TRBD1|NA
CASSYSTGEVNTEAFF
TGTGCCAGCAGTTACTCAACAGGGGAGGTGAACACTGAAGCTTTCTTT
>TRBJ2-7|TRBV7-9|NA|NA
CASSSGQGNALAYEQYF
TGTGCCAGCAGCTCAGGTCAGGGGAATGCTCTAGCCTACGAGCAGTACTTC
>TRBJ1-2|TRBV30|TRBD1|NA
CAWDGQGAGYTF
TGTGCCTGGGACGGACAGGGGGCTGGCTACACCTTC
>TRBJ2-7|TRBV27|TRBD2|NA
CASRPTAGATYEQYF
TGTGCCAGCAGGCCGACAGCGGGGGCGACCTACGAGCAGTACTTC
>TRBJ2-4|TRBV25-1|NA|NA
CASSENRVGQNIQYF
TGTGCCAGCAGTGAAAACAGGGTGGGTCAAAACATTCAGTACTTC
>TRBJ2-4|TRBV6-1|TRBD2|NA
CASSEDWRGGRGYIQYF
TGTGCCAGCAGTGAAGATTGGCGGGGGGGTCGTGGGTACATTCAGTACTTC
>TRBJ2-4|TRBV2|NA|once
CASSPRGNIQYF
TGTGCCAGCAGTCCCCGAGGAAACATTCAGTACTTC
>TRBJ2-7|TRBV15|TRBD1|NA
CATSRSRGGVEQYF
TGTGCCACCAGCAGATCGCGAGGGGGCGTCGAGCAGTACTTC
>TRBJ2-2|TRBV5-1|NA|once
CASSWGGRNTGELFF
TGCGCCAGCAGCTGGGGGGGCAGAAACACCGGGGAGCTGTTTTTT
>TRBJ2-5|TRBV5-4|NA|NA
CASSLVLDKRLQYF
TGTGCCAGCAGCTTGGTACTAGACAAGAGACTTCAGTACTTC
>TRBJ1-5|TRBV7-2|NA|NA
CASSSGQGKGNQPQHF
TGTGCCAGCAGCTCGGGGCAGGGGAAAGGCAATCAGCCCCAGCATTTT
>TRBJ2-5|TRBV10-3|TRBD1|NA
CAISESTGGYETQYF
TGTGCCATCAGTGAATCGACAGGGGGCTATGAGACCCAGTACTTC
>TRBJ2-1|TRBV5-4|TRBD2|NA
CASSFAGGLDNEQFF
TGTGCCAGCAGCTTTGCGGGGGGGCTGGACAATGAGCAGTTCTTC
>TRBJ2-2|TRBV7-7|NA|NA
CASSLEEPYSRDKRAQAGELFF
TGTGCTAGCAGCTTAGAGGAACCTTATTCCCGGGACAAACGTGCACAGGCCGGGGAGCTGTTTTTT
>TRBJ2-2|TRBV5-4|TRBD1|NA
CASSPDRANTGELFF
TGTGCCAGCAGCCCGGACAGGGCGAACACCGGGGAGCTGTTTTTT
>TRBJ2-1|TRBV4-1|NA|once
CASSRPGLPAYNEQFF
TGCGCCAGCAGTCGTCCAGGACTACCCGCCTACAATGAGCAGTTCTTC
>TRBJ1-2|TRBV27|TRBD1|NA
CASSLQGAWGYTF
TGTGCCAGCAGTTTACAGGGGGCTTGGGGCTACACCTTC
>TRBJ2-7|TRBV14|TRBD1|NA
CASSQGRGTGFGEQYF
TGTGCCAGCAGCCAAGGACGAGGGACAGGTTTCGGCGAGCAGTACTTC
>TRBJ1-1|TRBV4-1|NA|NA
CASSQVLQWGGRIEAFF
TGCGCCAGCAGCCAAGTCCTCCAATGGGGGGGGCGCATTGAAGCTTTCTTT
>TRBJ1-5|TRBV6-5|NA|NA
CASRSGSNQPQHF
TGTGCCAGCAGGTCAGGTAGCAATCAGCCCCAGCATTTT
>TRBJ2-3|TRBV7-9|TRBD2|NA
CASSLLAGISTDTQYF
TGTGCCAGCAGTTTACTAGCGGGGATAAGCACAGATACGCAGTATTTT